This T cell receptor (beta chain) was sequenced in a study of shared clonotypes between healthy human individuals. Study-level information: CD4 naive cells filled three plates per donor, CD4 memory three, CD8 naive two and CD8 memory one.

Study-level results: A handful of donors showed sharing of around 5.3% of naive CD4 clonotypes. Relative to their counterparts shared across all four donors, non-shared clonotypes exhibited diminished generation probabilities. What limited the represented genetic and exposure-history diversity was the small number of donors.

The data were produced by immunoSEQ multiplex PCR, yet TCRdb's version contains in-frame clones alone and is incomplete. This sample has roughly 2.5 million clones, with around nine tenths found just once. Germline V lookup: CDR1 MNHEY, CDR2 SMNVEV (reference sequence). The CDR3 spans 15 residues. Worth noting for this clone: Its antigen is unknown. A read error may produce the germline difference seen at one junction end. Other DNA sequences within the sample encode an identical CDR3.

V usage is TRBV27 and J usage is TRBJ1-1; D may be TRBD1 (6 bases). Sequences were obtained from naive CD4+ T cells sorted from blood. Subset described: CD45RA+ positively selected. The receptor was isolated from a young man in good health. CDR3 amino acids: CASTPWAGRDTEAFF. In DNA, the CDR3 is TGTGCCAGCACCCCTTGGGCAGGGCGGGACACTGAGGCTTTCTTT.